This paragraph covers one TCR beta chain sequence. Random hexamers were used to reverse transcribe the RNA input (about 0.5 to 1 ug). The TCR beta CDR3 was amplified by immunoSEQ multiplex PCR across 54 Vbeta, 13 Jbeta. Each CDR3 protein is one row after TCRdb ran MiXCR on the immunoSEQ multiplex PCR reads. This sample yields about 300,000 distinct CDR3 sequences, of which over 75% are seen a single time; approximately 0.2% belongs to the top ten. The data stem from a study of CD8 T cells in Susac syndrome. The CDR3 contains 14 residues. The ends lost 7 bases at V and 10 bases at J; junction bases unmatched: 13. Germline V gene data show CDR1 as MNHEY and CDR2 as SMNVEV (reference sequence). Sequencing of TCR beta drew on CD8+ and CD4+ T cells from blood. In contrast to the negatively isolated CD8+ and CD4+ T cells, TEMRA cells were FACS-enriched.

The sequence came from a human donor with multiple sclerosis. What was sequenced was CD8+ T cells from PBMCs. The chain has TRBV27 and TRBJ2-1; 7 nucleotides line up with TRBD2. DNA for the CDR3: TGTGCCAGCACCCACACGGCTGGGGGGGAAGAGCAGTTCTTC. This gives the protein CASTHTAGGEEQFF.